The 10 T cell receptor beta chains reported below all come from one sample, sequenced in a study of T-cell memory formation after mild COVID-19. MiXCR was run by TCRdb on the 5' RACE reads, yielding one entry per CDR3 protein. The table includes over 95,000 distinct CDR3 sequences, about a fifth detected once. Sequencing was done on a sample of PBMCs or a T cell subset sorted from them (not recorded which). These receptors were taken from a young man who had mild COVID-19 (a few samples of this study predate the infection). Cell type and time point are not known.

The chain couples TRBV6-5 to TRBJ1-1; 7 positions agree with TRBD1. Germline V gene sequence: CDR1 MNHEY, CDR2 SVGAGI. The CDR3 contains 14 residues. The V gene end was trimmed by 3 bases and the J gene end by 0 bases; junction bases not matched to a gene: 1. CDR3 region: CASSYGQVNTEAFF. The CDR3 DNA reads TGTGCCAGCAGTTATGGACAGGTGAACACTGAAGCTTTCTTT.

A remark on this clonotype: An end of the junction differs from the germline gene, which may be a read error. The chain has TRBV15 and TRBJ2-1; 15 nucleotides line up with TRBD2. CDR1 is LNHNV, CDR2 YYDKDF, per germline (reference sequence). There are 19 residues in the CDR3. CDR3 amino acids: CVTSRAGLAGGPGPNEQFF. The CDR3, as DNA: TGTGTCACCAGCAGAGCTGGACTAGCGGGGGGGCCTGGGCCCAATGAGCAGTTCTTC.

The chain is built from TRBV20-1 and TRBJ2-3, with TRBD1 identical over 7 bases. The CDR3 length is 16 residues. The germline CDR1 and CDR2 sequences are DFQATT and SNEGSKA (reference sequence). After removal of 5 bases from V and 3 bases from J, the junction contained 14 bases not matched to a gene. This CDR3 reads CSARRTTGARTDTQYF. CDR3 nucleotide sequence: TGCAGTGCTCGACGTACTACAGGGGCGCGTACAGATACGCAGTATTTT.

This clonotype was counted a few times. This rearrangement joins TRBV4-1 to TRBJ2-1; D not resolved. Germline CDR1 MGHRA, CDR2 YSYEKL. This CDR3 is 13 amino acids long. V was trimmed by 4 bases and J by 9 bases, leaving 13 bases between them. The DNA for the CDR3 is TGCGCCAGCAGCCCCCCCCTCGGGCTTGAGCAGTTCTTC. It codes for CASSPPLGLEQFF.

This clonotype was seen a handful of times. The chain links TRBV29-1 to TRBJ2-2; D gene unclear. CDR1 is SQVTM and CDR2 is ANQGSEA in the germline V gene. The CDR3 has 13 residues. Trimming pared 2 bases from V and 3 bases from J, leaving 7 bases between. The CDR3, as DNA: TGCAGCGTTGAAAAGGGCCACACCGGGGAGCTGTTTTTT. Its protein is CSVEKGHTGELFF.

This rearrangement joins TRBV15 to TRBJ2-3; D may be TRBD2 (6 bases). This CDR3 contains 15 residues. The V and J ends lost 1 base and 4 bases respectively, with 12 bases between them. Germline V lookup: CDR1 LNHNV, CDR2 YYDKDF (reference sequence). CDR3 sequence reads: CATSRGRAGSDTQYF. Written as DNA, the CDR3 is TGTGCCACCAGCAGAGGAAGGGCGGGGTCAGATACGCAGTATTTT. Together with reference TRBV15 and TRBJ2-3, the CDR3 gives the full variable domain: DAMVIQNPRYQVTQFGKPVTLSCSQTLNHNVMYWYQQKSSQAPKLLFHYYDKDFNNEADTPDNFQSRRPNTSFCFLDIRSPGLGDTAMYLCATSRGRAGSDTQYFGPGTRLTVL.

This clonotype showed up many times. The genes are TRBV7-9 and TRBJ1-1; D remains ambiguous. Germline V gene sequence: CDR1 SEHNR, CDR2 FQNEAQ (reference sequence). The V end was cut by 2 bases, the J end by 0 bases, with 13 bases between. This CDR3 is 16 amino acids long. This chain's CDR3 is CASSLPGLGMNTEAFF. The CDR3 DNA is TGTGCCAGCAGCTTACCTGGGCTGGGCATGAACACTGAAGCTTTCTTT.

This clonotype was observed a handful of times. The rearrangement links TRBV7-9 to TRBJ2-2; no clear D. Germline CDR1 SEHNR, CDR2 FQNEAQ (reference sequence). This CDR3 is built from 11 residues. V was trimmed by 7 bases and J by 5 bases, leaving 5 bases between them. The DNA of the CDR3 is TGTGCCAGCACCGCAACCGGGGAGCTGTTTTTT. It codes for CASTATGELFF.

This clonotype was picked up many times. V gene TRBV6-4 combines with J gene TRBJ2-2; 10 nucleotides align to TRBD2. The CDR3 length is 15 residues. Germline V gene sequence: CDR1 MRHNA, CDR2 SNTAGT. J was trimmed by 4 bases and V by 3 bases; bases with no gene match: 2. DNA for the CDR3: TGTGCCAGCAGTGAAAGCGGGGGGGCCACCGGGGAGCTGTTTTTT. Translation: CASSESGGATGELFF.

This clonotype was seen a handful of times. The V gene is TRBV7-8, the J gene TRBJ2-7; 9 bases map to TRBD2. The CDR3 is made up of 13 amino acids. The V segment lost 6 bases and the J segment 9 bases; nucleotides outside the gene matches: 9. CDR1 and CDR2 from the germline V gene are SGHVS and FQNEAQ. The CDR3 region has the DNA TGTGCCAGCAGAGGAGCGGGGGGCCCCGTGCAGTACGTC. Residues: CASRGAGGPVQYV.